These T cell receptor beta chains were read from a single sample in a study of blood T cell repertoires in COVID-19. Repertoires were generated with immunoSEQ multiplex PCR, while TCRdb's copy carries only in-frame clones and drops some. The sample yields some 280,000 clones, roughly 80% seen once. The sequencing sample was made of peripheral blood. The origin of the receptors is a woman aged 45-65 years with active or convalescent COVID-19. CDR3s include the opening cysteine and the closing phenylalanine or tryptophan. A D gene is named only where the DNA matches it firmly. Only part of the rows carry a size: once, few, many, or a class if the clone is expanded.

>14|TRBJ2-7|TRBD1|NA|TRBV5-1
TGCGCCAGCAGTCCCGGACAGGGGTGTGGCGAGCAGTACTTC
CASSPGQGCGEQYF
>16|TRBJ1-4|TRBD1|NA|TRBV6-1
TGTGCCAGCAGTGAAGTCATCGACAGGGTTAATGAAAAACTGTTTTTT
CASSEVIDRVNEKLFF
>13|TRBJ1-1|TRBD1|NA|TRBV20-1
TGCAGTGCTATTGACAGGGGGAGGACTGAAGCTTTCTTT
CSAIDRGRTEAFF
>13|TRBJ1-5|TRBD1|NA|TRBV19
TGTGCCAGTAGGCAGGGGGCCAATCAGCCCCAGCATTTT
CASRQGANQPQHF
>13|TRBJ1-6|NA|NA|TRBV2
TGTGCCAGCAGAGGGGTAATATCGGGTGTTCTCCACTTT
CASRGVISGVLHF
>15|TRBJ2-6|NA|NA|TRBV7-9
TGTGCCAGCAGCATCTACAGCTCTGGGGCCAACGTCCTGACTTTC
CASSIYSSGANVLTF
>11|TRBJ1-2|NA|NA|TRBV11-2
TGTGCCAGCAGCTCTTACTATGGCTACACCTTC
CASSSYYGYTF
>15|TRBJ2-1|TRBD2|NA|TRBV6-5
TGTGCCAGCAGTAGGGGCCTAGCGGGAAGCTATGAGCAGTTCTTC
CASSRGLAGSYEQFF
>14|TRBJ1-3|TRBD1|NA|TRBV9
TGTGCCAGCAGCGTAGGACAGGGGCCAAACACCATATATTTT
CASSVGQGPNTIYF
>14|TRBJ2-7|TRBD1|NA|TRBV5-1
TGCGCCAGCAGCTTGACAGGGGGTTCCCACGAGCAGTACTTC
CASSLTGGSHEQYF
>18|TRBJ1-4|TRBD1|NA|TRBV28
TGTGCCAGCAGCCATCCTACAGGGGGCTCGAGATCGGTTGAAAAACTGTTTTTT
CASSHPTGGSRSVEKLFF
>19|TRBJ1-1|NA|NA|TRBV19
TGTGCCAGTAGTATGGGGGGTGTCGGGAGTGGGAACCGGGACACTGAAGCTTTCTTT
CASSMGGVGSGNRDTEAFF
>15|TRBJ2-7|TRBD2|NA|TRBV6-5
TGTGCCAGCAGGGCTAGCGGGAGGAGGATCTACGAGCAGTACTTC
CASRASGRRIYEQYF
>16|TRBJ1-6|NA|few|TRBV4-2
TGTGCCAGCAGCCGGTACTCCGGGGGTCGGAGTTCACCCCTCCACTTT
CASSRYSGGRSSPLHF